At least ten counts were recorded for the clone carrying this T cell receptor (beta chain). What it binds is not known. Looked up from germline, CDR1 is LGHNA and CDR2 is YSLEER. There are 15 residues in the CDR3. V lost 4 bases and J lost 2, with 14 bases in between. This sample was included in a study of cytomegalovirus exposure and HLA in healthy donors. Points from the study as a whole: An ancestry cluster, one associated with Asian ancestry, reportedly showed fewer N-insertions than the approximately 650-donor mean in a later analysis.

The study ran its PCR with 60 Vbeta and 13 Jbeta primers. Profiling relied on immunoSEQ multiplex PCR, and the TCRdb table lists in-frame clones only, not all of them. The sample includes under 100,000 clones, around 77% of them seen just once. The TCR originated in a middle-aged man in good health and CMV-seronegative. The V gene is TRBV4-3, the J gene TRBJ1-2; D unclear. The sequencing sample was made of PBMCs. CDR3 loop: CASSPEVGLNYGYTF. CDR3 coding DNA: TGCGCCAGCAGCCCGGAGGTAGGGTTGAACTATGGCTACACCTTC.